The 22 T cell receptor beta chains presented below share a single source sample, sequenced in a study of ipilimumab plus nivolumab after autologous stem cell transplantation (dated by TCRdb to the early 2020s). Library creation used the immunoSEQ multiplex PCR assay. This is the immuneACCESS table as TCRdb keeps it, with only in-frame sequences that have V and J called. A part of the clones is gone; compared with another copy, unresolved V genes explain less than half, and the rest is unexplained. The sample table records roughly 10,000 clones; less than 80% of these occur just once. Of the sample, approximately 8.2% falls within the top ten clones. The sequencing here drew on PBMCs, taken in a trial of ipilimumab plus nivolumab as post-transplant consolidation. The receptor set was obtained from a male donor with diffuse large B-cell lymphoma.

CDR3 in amino acids: CASSLSTDSEAFF. In DNA form, the CDR3 reads TGCGCCAGCAGCCTGTCCACGGACTCTGAAGCTTTCTTT. The chain has TRBV4-3 and TRBJ1-1; the D is unclear. The germline V and J ends were trimmed by 4 bases and 6 bases, with 12 bases remaining between them. This CDR3 has 13 residues. Germline V gene sequence: CDR1 LGHNA, CDR2 YSLEER.

This clone was picked up one time. This chain links TRBV28 with TRBJ2-5; TRBD1 agrees at 9 bases. Germline trimming cut 6 bases from V and 2 bases from J; bases unmatched to any gene: 10. This CDR3 has 16 residues. Germline V gene sequence: CDR1 MDHEN, CDR2 SYDVKM. CDR3 DNA sequence: TGTGCCAGCAGAGCTACGACAGGGGGTCAGCAAGAGACCCAGTACTTC. Its translation is CASRATTGGQQETQYF.

J is TRBJ2-1 and V is TRBV28, with no clear D. Germline CDR1 and CDR2: MDHEN and SYDVKM. The CDR3 extends over 13 amino acids. V shed 3 bases and J shed 6 bases, with 9 bases lying between them. This chain's CDR3 is CASSFGVLNEQFF. The CDR3 DNA sequence: TGTGCCAGCAGTTTTGGGGTTCTCAATGAGCAGTTCTTC.

This sequence joins TRBV5-4 and TRBJ2-2; no clear D. CDR3 length: 13 amino acids. Trimming stripped 1 base from V and 8 bases from J, with 9 bases between. The germline V gene encodes CDR1 SGHNT and CDR2 YYREEE (reference sequence). CDR3 nucleotides: TGTGCCAGCAGCTTGAAACCACAAGGGGAGCTGTTTTTT. Translating it yields CASSLKPQGELFF.

This chain uses TRBV19 with TRBJ1-5; tentatively, D is TRBD1 (6 bases). The CDR3 sequence is 13 residues long. Germline CDR1 reads LNHDA; CDR2 reads SQIVND (reference sequence). V gave up 9 bases and J gave up 6 bases, with 15 bases separating them. CDR3 in amino acids: CASAPQGTQPQHF. CDR3 DNA: TGTGCCAGCGCACCCCAGGGGACTCAGCCCCAGCATTTT.

The V call is TRBV28, the J call TRBJ2-5; D gene uncertain. The J call is uncertain, as TRBJ2-7 better fits the DNA end. The CDR3 is 13 amino acids. Germline V gene sequence: CDR1 MDHEN, CDR2 SYDVKM. In DNA form, the CDR3 reads TGTGCCACCACTTTAACCGAAACCTACGAGCAGTACTTC. Its translation is CATTLTETYEQYF.

The chain combines TRBV5-1 with TRBJ1-4; D ambiguous. The CDR3 has 15 amino acids. In germline, CDR1 is SGHRS, CDR2 YFSETQ. V was clipped by 4 bases and J by 0 bases, with 10 bases between them. The CDR3 DNA sequence: TGCGCCAGCAGCCCGGATACTGCAACTAATGAAAAACTGTTTTTT. It codes for CASSPDTATNEKLFF.

This clone was seen only a few times. The chain joins TRBV19 to TRBJ1-6; 7 bases map to TRBD1. J was trimmed by 9 bases and V by 3 bases; bases with no gene match: 5. The CDR3 spans 14 residues. Germline V gene sequence: CDR1 LNHDA, CDR2 SQIVND (reference sequence). The CDR3 sequence is CASSISRQGSPLHF. The CDR3 region has the DNA TGTGCCAGTAGTATCTCTCGACAGGGTTCACCCCTCCACTTT.

V and J are TRBV2 and TRBJ1-6; TRBD1 aligns across 8 bases. CDR3 length equals 14 residues. The V gene's germline CDR1 is SNHLY and CDR2 FYNNEI. Losses at the gene ends were 1 base for V and 9 bases for J; bases not matched to a gene: 2. The CDR3 coding sequence is TGTGCCAGCAGTGAAGTGGACAGGGTTTCACCCCTCCACTTT. Protein product: CASSEVDRVSPLHF.

This sequence joins TRBV5-4 and TRBJ2-7, with D possibly being TRBD1 or TRBD2 (5 bases each). V was pared by 6 bases and J by 3 bases, with 16 bases between. CDR3 length equals 14 residues. Germline V gives CDR1 SGHNT, CDR2 YYREEE (reference sequence). CDR3 loop: CASTRDLGDYEQYF. CDR3 bases: TGTGCCAGCACCCGGGACCTAGGGGACTACGAGCAGTACTTC.

The V gene is TRBV2, the J gene TRBJ1-2; D not resolved. Germline V gene data show CDR1 as SNHLY and CDR2 as FYNNEI. V lost 8 bases and J lost 0, with 13 bases in between. The CDR3 has 14 amino acids. In DNA, the CDR3 is TGTGCCAGCCCCCTGAGGACTACTAACTATGGCTACACCTTC. It translates to CASPLRTTNYGYTF.

This chain joins TRBV6-5 and TRBJ2-3, with 8 bases matching TRBD1. The CDR3 sequence is 13 residues long. Germline V lookup: CDR1 MNHEY, CDR2 SVGAGI. The V segment lost 5 bases and the J segment 8 bases; nucleotides outside the gene matches: 6. CDR3 region: CASSTDRVGTQYF. In DNA, the CDR3 is TGTGCCAGCAGTACGGACAGGGTGGGTACGCAGTATTTT.

The chain couples TRBV27 to TRBJ1-2, with 9 bases aligning to TRBD1. V lost 3 bases to trimming and J lost 5 bases; unmatched junction nucleotides: 7. The V gene's germline CDR1 is MNHEY and CDR2 SMNVEV (reference sequence). CDR3 length equals 15 residues. The CDR3 loop is CASSFQGQGWYGYTF. The CDR3 nucleotides are TGTGCCAGCAGTTTCCAGGGACAGGGATGGTATGGCTACACCTTC.

The chain employs TRBV5-6 and TRBJ2-6; perhaps TRBD1 as D (5 bases). This CDR3 spans 17 amino acids. Germline values: CDR1 SGHDT, CDR2 YYEEEE. Trimming left V 0 bases short and J 2 bases short, with 12 bases between. Here the CDR3 DNA reads TGTGCCAGCAGCTTGGTTTTTTCAGGGCCTGGGGCCAACGTCCTGACTTTC. Protein: CASSLVFSGPGANVLTF.

The J gene is TRBJ1-2, the V gene TRBV29-1; 7 bases are a match to TRBD1. The ends lost 7 bases at V and 8 bases at J; junction bases unmatched: 10. The germline V gene encodes CDR1 SQVTM and CDR2 ANQGSEA. The CDR3 is 12 residues long. Here the CDR3 DNA reads TGCAGCGCAAGGGACAGCCCCGGGGGCTACACCTTC. Encoded protein: CSARDSPGGYTF.

The chain carries TRBV9 and TRBJ2-4, with D uncertain. V lost 3 bases and J 12 bases, leaving 16 bases between the germline ends. There are 13 residues in the CDR3. Germline values: CDR1 SGDLS, CDR2 YYNGEE. Here the CDR3 DNA reads TGTGCCAGCAGCGAGTGGACGGGTGGTGATCAGTACTTC. Its protein is CASSEWTGGDQYF. Drawing the rest from reference TRBV9 and TRBJ2-4, the complete variable domain is DSGVTQTPKHLITATGQRVTLRCSPRSGDLSVYWYQQSLDQGLQFLIQYYNGEERAKGNILERFSAQQFPDLHSELNLSSLELGDSALYFCASSEWTGGDQYFGAGTRLSVL.

The genes are TRBV4-1 and TRBJ1-3, with D unclear. V was trimmed by 0 bases and J by 2 bases, leaving 5 bases between them. This CDR3 comprises 14 residues. CDR1 and CDR2 (germline): MGHRA, YSYEKL. The CDR3 DNA reads TGCGCCAGCAGCCAAGATATCCCTGGAAACACCATATATTTT. Translation: CASSQDIPGNTIYF.

The V and J genes are TRBV5-1 and TRBJ2-7; D ambiguous. Germline V lookup: CDR1 SGHRS, CDR2 YFSETQ. This CDR3 is built from 13 residues. V was pared by 3 bases and J by 0 bases, with 7 bases between. The CDR3 DNA reads TGCGCCAGCAGCTCGGACCCCTCCTACGAGCAGTACTTC. Translated, it gives CASSSDPSYEQYF.

This clone has only one observation. The gene calls are TRBV18 and TRBJ2-7, with D possibly TRBD2 on 5 matching bases. This CDR3 contains 14 residues. V was shortened by 6 bases and J by 2 bases, with 14 bases between the two germline ends. Per the germline V gene, CDR1 is KGHSH and CDR2 is LQKENI. The CDR3 spells CASSPGFFPYEQYF. For the CDR3, the DNA is TGTGCCAGCTCGCCGGGGTTTTTCCCCTACGAGCAGTACTTC.

The chain uses TRBV19 and TRBJ1-1, with 10 positions matching TRBD1. The germline gives CDR1 LNHDA, CDR2 SQIVND (reference sequence). There are 16 residues in the CDR3. The V gene end was trimmed by 3 bases and the J gene end by 2 bases; junction bases not matched to a gene: 6. This CDR3 is CASSIQTGGDNTEAFF. The DNA for the CDR3 is TGTGCCAGTAGTATTCAGACAGGGGGCGATAACACTGAAGCTTTCTTT. The full variable domain, with the rest looked up from reference TRBV19 and TRBJ1-1, is DGGITQSPKYLFRKEGQNVTLSCEQNLNHDAMYWYRQDPGQGLRLIYYSQIVNDFQKGDIAEGYSVSREKKESFPLTVTSAQKNPTAFYLCASSIQTGGDNTEAFFGQGTRLTVV.

V and J are TRBV6-5 and TRBJ1-6; no reliable D call. This CDR3 spans 12 amino acids. Germline CDR1 and CDR2: MNHEY and SVGAGI. Trimming left V 0 bases short and J 9 bases short, with 3 bases between. The CDR3 spells CASSYSGSPLHF. Written as DNA, the CDR3 is TGTGCCAGCAGTTACTCCGGTTCACCCCTCCACTTT.

This clone has a handful of counts. This sequence joins TRBV5-1 and TRBJ1-2; 8 bases fit TRBD1. The length of the CDR3 is 13 residues. CDR1 SGHRS and CDR2 YFSETQ come from the germline V gene. With 2 bases clipped from V and 8 bases from J, the junction kept 5 bases outside the gene matches. DNA of the CDR3: TGCGCCAGCAGCTTAGACAGGGGAGGGGGCTACACCTTC. It translates to CASSLDRGGGYTF.